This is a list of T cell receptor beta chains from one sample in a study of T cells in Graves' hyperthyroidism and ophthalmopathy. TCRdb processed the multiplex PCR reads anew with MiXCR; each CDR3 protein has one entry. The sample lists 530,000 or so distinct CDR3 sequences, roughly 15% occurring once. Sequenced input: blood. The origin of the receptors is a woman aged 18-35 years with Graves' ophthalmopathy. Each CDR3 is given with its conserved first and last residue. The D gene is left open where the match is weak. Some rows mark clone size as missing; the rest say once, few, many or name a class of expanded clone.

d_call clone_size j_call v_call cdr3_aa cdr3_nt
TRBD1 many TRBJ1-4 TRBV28 CASRGQGAPGGKLFF TGTGCCAGCAGGGGACAGGGGGCGCCTGGCGGAAAACTGTTTTTT
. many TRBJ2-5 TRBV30 CAWSSQVQETQYF TGTGCCTGGAGCTCACAGGTACAAGAGACCCAGTACTTC
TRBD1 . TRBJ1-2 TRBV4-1 CASSQEPRGTGGDGYTF TGCGCCAGCAGCCAAGAGCCCCGGGGGACAGGGGGGGATGGCTACACCTTC
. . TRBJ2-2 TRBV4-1 CASSRTQGGTGELFF TGCGCCAGCAGCCGGACACAGGGAGGCACCGGGGAGCTGTTTTTT
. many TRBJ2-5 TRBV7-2 CASSLEGQETQYF TGTGCCAGCAGCTTAGAGGGACAAGAGACCCAGTACTTC
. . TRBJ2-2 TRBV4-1 CASSQNLPGELFF TGCGCCAGCAGCCAAAATCTCCCCGGGGAGCTGTTTTTT
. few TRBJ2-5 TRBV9 CASSPRDPQETQYF TGTGCCAGCAGCCCCCGGGACCCTCAAGAGACCCAGTACTTC
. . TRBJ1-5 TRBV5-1 CASSPASGDQPQHF TGCGCCAGCAGCCCGGCTTCAGGGGATCAGCCCCAGCATTTT
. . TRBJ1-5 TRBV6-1 CASSYPKDRSYSNQPQHF TGTGCCAGCAGCTACCCCAAAGACAGATCCTATAGCAATCAGCCCCAGCATTTT
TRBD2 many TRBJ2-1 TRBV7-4 CASSSWGGGYNEQFF TGTGCCAGCAGCTCGTGGGGCGGGGGGTACAATGAGCAGTTCTTC
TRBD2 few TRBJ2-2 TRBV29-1 CSVANALAGGIGELFF TGCAGCGTTGCTAACGCACTAGCGGGAGGGATCGGGGAGCTGTTTTTT
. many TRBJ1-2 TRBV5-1 CASSQGDAFSNYGYTF TGCGCCAGCAGCCAAGGGGACGCCTTTTCTAACTATGGCTACACCTTC
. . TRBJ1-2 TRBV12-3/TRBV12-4 CASSLNTYGYTF TGTGCCAGCAGTTTGAACACCTATGGCTACACCTTC
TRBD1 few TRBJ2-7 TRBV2 CASSVTRTGNHEQYF TGTGCCAGCAGCGTTACCAGGACAGGGAATCACGAGCAGTACTTC
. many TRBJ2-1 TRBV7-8 CASSSGTRVGEQFF TGTGCCAGCAGCTCGGGGACCCGCGTGGGTGAGCAGTTCTTC
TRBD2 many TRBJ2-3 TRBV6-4 CASSPSGSGADTQYF TGTGCCAGCAGTCCTAGCGGGAGTGGCGCAGATACGCAGTATTTT
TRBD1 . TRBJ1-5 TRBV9 CASSGTGMVQHF TGTGCCAGCAGCGGGACAGGTATGGTCCAGCATTTT
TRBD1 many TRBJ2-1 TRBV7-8 CASSRGWTGGNEQFF TGTGCCAGCAGCCGAGGCTGGACAGGGGGCAATGAGCAGTTCTTC
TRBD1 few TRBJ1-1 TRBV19 CASAPQGVNTEAFF TGTGCCAGCGCACCTCAGGGGGTAAATACTGAAGCTTTCTTT
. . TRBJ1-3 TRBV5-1 CASSLESPGNTIYF TGCGCCAGCAGCTTGGAGAGTCCGGGAAACACCATATATTTT
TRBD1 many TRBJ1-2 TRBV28 CASSSSFSTGGRDGYTF TGTGCCAGCAGTTCCTCCTTCTCGACAGGGGGGCGGGATGGCTACACCTTC
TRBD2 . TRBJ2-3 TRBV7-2 CASSSASGFLNTQYF TGTGCCAGCAGCTCTGCTAGCGGGTTTCTGAATACGCAGTATTTT
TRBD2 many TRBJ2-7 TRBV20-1 CSARVLAVGLTYEQYF TGCAGTGCTAGAGTCCTAGCGGTAGGGTTGACCTACGAGCAGTACTTC
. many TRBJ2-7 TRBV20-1 CSASTIYEQYF TGCAGTGCTAGCACTATCTACGAGCAGTACTTC
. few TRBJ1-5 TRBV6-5 CASSYEGPQHF TGTGCCAGCAGTTACGAGGGCCCCCAGCATTTT
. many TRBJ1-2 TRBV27 CASSSAPDFGYTF TGTGCCAGCAGTTCCGCCCCGGACTTTGGCTACACCTTC
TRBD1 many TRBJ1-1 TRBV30 CAWAGDRGSEAFF TGTGCCTGGGCCGGTGACAGGGGATCTGAAGCTTTCTTT
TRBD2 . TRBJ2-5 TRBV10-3 CAISARTSEETQYF TGTGCCATCAGTGCCCGCACTAGCGAGGAGACCCAGTACTTC
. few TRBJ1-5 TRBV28 CASSTGYQPQHF TGTGCCAGCAGTACGGGATACCAGCCCCAGCATTTT